This T cell receptor (beta chain) derives from a study of beta chain features in type 1 diabetes. Overall study findings and caveats: All four CD4+ subsets of Type 1 diabetes patients contained TCRB CDR3s that were moderately but significantly shorter.

This clone showed up just a few times. The antigen remains undetermined. The CDR3 consists of 14 residues. Germline V gene sequence: CDR1 MDHEN, CDR2 SYDVKM. V gave up 7 bases and J gave up 0 bases, with 12 bases separating them. Investigators reverse transcribed all isolated RNA, so they sequenced expressed TCRB transcripts. Data came from immunoSEQ multiplex PCR; TCRdb stores just in-frame clones and leaves some out. This repertoire shows 250,000 to 350,000 clones, 15% found once; its top ten account for roughly 0.015%. This clonotype was obtained from a man between 18 and 35 years old with type 1 diabetes. J is TRBJ1-1 and V is TRBV28, with a possible D match to TRBD1 (5 bases). What was sequenced was naive CD4+ T cells from blood. CDR3 residues: CASIPGDLNTEAFF. The CDR3 coding sequence is TGTGCCAGCATCCCGGGGGATTTGAACACTGAAGCTTTCTTT.